These 24 T cell receptor beta chains share one sample of origin, sequenced in a study of blood T cell repertoires in COVID-19. Only in-frame clones appear in the TCRdb table, and some are missing; sequencing was by immunoSEQ multiplex PCR. In the table there are approximately 140,000 clones, roughly 83% of which are singletons. Sequences were obtained from peripheral blood. These receptors came from a man aged 60 to 69 with acute or convalescent COVID-19.

This chain connects TRBV19 to TRBJ2-2; tentative D call: TRBD1 (6 bases). The CDR3 has 15 residues. V was pared by 7 bases and J by 0 bases, with 12 bases between. Germline CDR1 LNHDA, CDR2 SQIVND (reference sequence). CDR3 loop: CASNVKGANTGELFF. The CDR3 bases are TGTGCCAGTAACGTCAAGGGGGCGAACACCGGGGAGCTGTTTTTT.

This chain uses TRBV6-5 with TRBJ2-2; tentative D call: TRBD2 (6 bases). The V gene lost 8 bases and the J gene lost 4 bases, with 14 bases spanning the gap. The CDR3 runs to 14 residues. Germline V gene data show CDR1 as MNHEY and CDR2 as SVGAGI. The CDR3 sequence: CASWDSGFTGELFF. The CDR3 nucleotides read TGTGCCAGCTGGGATAGCGGATTCACCGGGGAGCTGTTTTTT.

The genes are TRBV15 and TRBJ1-1; no reliable D call. Germline values: CDR1 LNHNV, CDR2 YYDKDF (reference sequence). The CDR3 is 15 residues long. V was shortened by 1 base and J by 5 bases, with 14 bases between the two germline ends. In DNA form, the CDR3 reads TGTGCCACCAGCAGAGGTTACAGCACTGGGACTGAAGCTTTCTTT. Its translation: CATSRGYSTGTEAFF. Together with reference TRBV15 and TRBJ1-1, the CDR3 gives the full variable domain: DAMVIQNPRYQVTQFGKPVTLSCSQTLNHNVMYWYQQKSSQAPKLLFHYYDKDFNNEADTPDNFQSRRPNTSFCFLDIRSPGLGDTAMYLCATSRGYSTGTEAFFGQGTRLTVV.

The V call is TRBV6-5, the J call TRBJ1-6; perhaps TRBD1 as D (5 bases). CDR1 and CDR2 (germline): MNHEY, SVGAGI. V was shortened by 5 bases and J by 10 bases, with 12 bases between the two germline ends. The CDR3 runs to 13 residues. CDR3 DNA: TGTGCCAGCAGTCCCCGACAGCAATCACCCCTCCACTTT. This gives the protein CASSPRQQSPLHF.

The gene calls are TRBV6-5 and TRBJ1-1; weak D call: TRBD1 (6 bases). Germline V gene data show CDR1 as MNHEY and CDR2 as SVGAGI. The CDR3 is 13 amino acids. V was pared by 8 bases and J by 1 base, with 11 bases between. The CDR3 DNA reads as TGTGCCAGCGGCCCAGGGGCGAACACTGAAGCTTTCTTT. Translating it yields CASGPGANTEAFF.

With respect to this clone: Germline is not matched at one junction end, which may reflect a read error. The chain links TRBV9 to TRBJ2-3; 9 nucleotides line up with TRBD2. This CDR3 contains 15 residues. Germline V gene data show CDR1 as SGDLS and CDR2 as YYNGEE. The CDR3 reads CATSLTSGETDTQYF. CDR3 nucleotides: TGTGCCACCAGCCTGACTAGCGGAGAAACAGATACGCAGTATTTT.

The V gene is TRBV6-5, the J gene TRBJ2-6; D is unclear. Germline V gene lookup returns CDR1 MNHEY and CDR2 SVGAGI. V lost 2 bases, J lost 2 bases, and 7 bases lay in between. The CDR3 totals 15 residues. As DNA, the CDR3 is TGTGCCAGCAGTTACGAGAGCCCTGGGGCCAACGTCCTGACTTTC. It yields the protein CASSYESPGANVLTF.

In its sample, this clone was seen once. CDR3 residues: CASSFARGGGGTDTQYF. CDR3 bases: TGTGCCAGCAGCTTTGCACGGGGGGGCGGCGGCACAGATACGCAGTATTTT. The chain couples TRBV5-4 to TRBJ2-3; 8 nucleotides line up with TRBD2. The CDR3 totals 17 residues. Germline values: CDR1 SGHNT, CDR2 YYREEE (reference sequence). Germline trimming cut 2 bases from V and 1 base from J; bases unmatched to any gene: 9. Full variable domain (rest looked up from reference TRBV5-4 and TRBJ2-3): ETGVTQSPTHLIKTRGQQVTLRCSSQSGHNTVSWYQQALGQGPQFIFQYYREEENGRGNFPPRFSGLQFPNYSSELNVNALELDDSALYLCASSFARGGGGTDTQYFGPGTRLTVL.

V usage is TRBV5-6 and J usage is TRBJ1-2, with D unclear. The CDR3 extends over 12 amino acids. Germline V lookup: CDR1 SGHDT, CDR2 YYEEEE. Trimming removed 1 base from V and 8 bases from J, with 9 bases in between. CDR3 in amino acids: CASSLTPSGYTF. CDR3 nucleotide sequence: TGTGCCAGCAGCTTGACACCCTCCGGCTACACCTTC.

V gene TRBV24-1 combines with J gene TRBJ1-5; weak D call: TRBD1 (5 bases). The CDR3 contains 16 residues. With 6 bases removed from V and 1 base from J, the gap between germline ends came to 15 bases. CDR1 is KGHDR and CDR2 is SFDVKD in the germline V gene. The CDR3 DNA follows: TGTGCCACCAGTCCCCAGGGATCCGGGAGCAATCAGCCCCAGCATTTT. As protein: CATSPQGSGSNQPQHF.

J is TRBJ2-5 and V is TRBV9; 7 nucleotides agree with TRBD1. Germline V CDR1 and CDR2: SGDLS, YYNGEE. V lost 0 bases to trimming and J lost 1 base; unmatched junction nucleotides: 0. This CDR3 has 14 amino acids. The CDR3 DNA is TGTGCCAGCAGCGTAGGGGACAGCCAAGAGACCCAGTACTTC. Translation gives CASSVGDSQETQYF.

This rearrangement joins TRBV19 to TRBJ1-3; tentative D call: TRBD1 (6 bases). The CDR3 sequence is 14 residues long. Germline CDR1 and CDR2: LNHDA and SQIVND (reference sequence). Trimming pared 7 bases from V and 0 bases from J, leaving 10 bases between. The CDR3 loop is CASTIGGSGNTIYF. In DNA, the CDR3 is TGTGCCAGTACCATAGGGGGCTCTGGAAACACCATATATTTT. Based on the CDR3 plus reference TRBV19 and TRBJ1-3, the full variable domain is DGGITQSPKYLFRKEGQNVTLSCEQNLNHDAMYWYRQDPGQGLRLIYYSQIVNDFQKGDIAEGYSVSREKKESFPLTVTSAQKNPTAFYLCASTIGGSGNTIYFGEGSWLTVV.

The rearrangement uses TRBV21-1 and TRBJ2-5; TRBD2 is taken as the D call from the table, unchecked against the DNA. TRBV21-1 is deemed a pseudogene. The CDR3 sequence is 15 residues long. The CDR3 DNA is TGTGCCAGCAGCGCACCGGGTCCCTGGAAAGAGACCCAGTACTTC. It yields the protein CASSAPGPWKETQYF.

This clone was seen more than once but under ten times. V usage is TRBV27 and J usage is TRBJ1-1, with TRBD1 as a possible D gene (5 bases). V was trimmed by 6 bases and J by 1 base, leaving 15 bases between them. The CDR3 spans 15 residues. The germline V gene encodes CDR1 MNHEY and CDR2 SMNVEV (reference sequence). The CDR3 loop is CASRAQGLQNTEAFF. The CDR3 bases are TGTGCCAGCAGGGCTCAGGGACTCCAGAACACTGAAGCTTTCTTT.

The V gene is TRBV2, the J gene TRBJ2-3; TRBD2 aligns across 13 bases. The junction had 12 bases not matched to a gene; V was cut back by 10 bases and J by 2 bases. From germline, CDR1 is SNHLY and CDR2 FYNNEI. The CDR3 has 17 amino acids. The CDR3 protein is CATRTTGLAGSTDTQYF. The CDR3 DNA is TGTGCCACCCGCACTACGGGACTAGCGGGATCCACAGATACGCAGTATTTT. Complete variable domain (other parts from reference TRBV2 and TRBJ2-3): EPEVTQTPSHQVTQMGQEVILRCVPISNHLYFYWYRQILGQKVEFLVSFYNNEISEKSEIFDDQFSVERPDGSNFTLKIRSTKLEDSAMYFCATRTTGLAGSTDTQYFGPGTRLTVL.

The chain is built from TRBV6-5 and TRBJ2-2; D is unclear. The CDR3 totals 13 residues. The germline V gene encodes CDR1 MNHEY and CDR2 SVGAGI. V gave up 7 bases and J gave up 4 bases, with 10 bases separating them. CDR3 nucleotides: TGTGCCAGCATAAGCACGGGCACCGGGGAGCTGTTTTTT. This gives the protein CASISTGTGELFF.

The V and J genes are TRBV18 and TRBJ2-1; 10 nucleotides line up with TRBD2. The J segment lost 1 base and the V segment lost 0 bases, leaving 9 bases of the junction unmatched. CDR1 is KGHSH, CDR2 LQKENI, per germline. This CDR3 contains 19 residues. The CDR3 spells CASSPPSGGAFSSYNEQFF. In DNA, the CDR3 is TGTGCCAGCTCACCACCGAGCGGGGGGGCCTTTAGTTCCTACAATGAGCAGTTCTTC.

The genes are TRBV7-9 and TRBJ2-1; 10 positions agree with TRBD2. Germline CDR1 and CDR2: SEHNR and FQNEAQ (reference sequence). Trimming took 2 bases from V and 6 from J; bases not matched to a gene: 7. The CDR3 sequence is 16 residues long. The CDR3 bases are TGTGCCAGCAGCTTAATCGGGACTAGCGTGGGCAATGAGCAGTTCTTC. Protein sequence: CASSLIGTSVGNEQFF. The variable domain in full, completed from reference TRBV7-9 and TRBJ2-1, reads DTGVSQNPRHKITKRGQNVTFRCDPISEHNRLYWYRQTLGQGPEFLTYFQNEAQLEKSRLLSDRFSAERPKGSFSTLEIQRTEQGDSAMYLCASSLIGTSVGNEQFFGPGTRLTVL.

This chain connects TRBV6-5 to TRBJ2-7, with TRBD2 as a possible D gene (6 bases). Germline lookup yields CDR1 MNHEY and CDR2 SVGAGI. Trimming removed 9 bases at V and 0 bases at J, with 18 bases between. This CDR3 is built from 15 residues. In nucleotides, the CDR3 is TGTGCCAGTCGCGCCCAGACTAGGAGCTCCTACGAGCAGTACTTC. It translates to CASRAQTRSSYEQYF.

The CDR3 nucleotides are TGTGCCAGCAGCCAAGAATTCGGGGGGCCCGGGGAGCTGTTTTTT. It codes for CASSQEFGGPGELFF. This rearrangement joins TRBV3-1 (or the pseudogene TRBV3-2) to TRBJ2-2; D is perhaps TRBD2 (7 bases). V was shortened by 0 bases and J by 6 bases, with 11 bases between the two germline ends. In germline, CDR1 is LGHDT, CDR2 YNNKEL (reference sequence). This CDR3 has 15 amino acids.

The rearrangement links TRBV12-3 or TRBV12-4 to TRBJ2-7; no firm D call. V lost 6 bases to trimming and J lost 4 bases, with 10 bases between them. The length of the CDR3 is 12 residues. The CDR3: CASSITSYEQYF. DNA of the CDR3: TGTGCCAGCAGCATTACGAGTTACGAGCAGTACTTC.

This rearrangement joins TRBV29-1 to TRBJ2-1; D might be TRBD1 (6 bases). Germline V gene lookup returns CDR1 SQVTM and CDR2 ANQGSEA. The CDR3 is 16 residues long. The V end lost 6 bases, the J end lost 4 bases, and 22 bases lay between the germline ends. CDR3 in DNA: TGCAGCGTGAACGGCAGGCAGGGGTCCCAATACAATGAGCAGTTCTTC. It translates to CSVNGRQGSQYNEQFF.

The rearrangement links TRBV9 to TRBJ1-6; 8 positions agree with TRBD1. Germline-derived CDR1 and CDR2 are SGDLS and YYNGEE. J was trimmed by 7 bases and V by 5 bases; bases with no gene match: 2. The CDR3 consists of 13 residues. CDR3 sequence: CASRTGENSPLHF. In DNA form, the CDR3 reads TGTGCCAGCAGGACAGGGGAAAATTCACCCCTCCACTTT.

This chain uses TRBV5-1 with TRBJ2-3; 11 nucleotides line up with TRBD2. J lost 0 bases, V lost 0 bases, and 3 bases had no gene match. CDR3 length equals 17 residues. Germline CDR1 reads SGHRS; CDR2 reads YFSETQ. The CDR3 DNA is TGCGCCAGCAGCTTGGGCCGACTAGCGGGAAGCACAGATACGCAGTATTTT. It specifies CASSLGRLAGSTDTQYF. The full variable domain, in which reference TRBV5-1 and TRBJ2-3 provide the parts outside the CDR3, is KAGVTQTPRYLIKTRGQQVTLSCSPISGHRSVSWYQQTPGQGLQFLFEYFSETQRNKGNFPGRFSGRQFSNSRSEMNVSTLELGDSALYLCASSLGRLAGSTDTQYFGPGTRLTVL.